This T cell receptor beta chain stems from a study of identical twins. Whole-study findings and limits: Weaker excess twin sharing was seen among beta out-of-frame sequences.

This CDR3 region has 12 residues. Germline V gene lookup returns CDR1 MGHDK and CDR2 SYGVNS. The V gene lost 9 bases and the J gene lost 3 bases, with 10 bases spanning the gap. Using its own MiXCR run on the 5' RACE reads, TCRdb lists one record per CDR3 protein. The table lists about 730,000 distinct CDR3 sequences, less than 25% of them singletons, with roughly 4% in the top ten. About this clonotype itself: Its antigen remains unknown.

The same sample was also studied in work on T cells expressing NK-cell markers. This second study says: Seropositivity for HCMV was found in most of the eight sequenced donors, with one seronegative. The study left the HCMV specificity of expanded NKG2C+ T cell clones unresolved.

This TCR came from a woman in her late teens or twenties in good health. The J gene is TRBJ2-3, the V gene TRBV25-1, with D possibly being TRBD2 (6 bases). The sample comprised PBMCs. The CDR3 nucleotides are TGTGCCAGTAGCGGACAAACAGATACGCAGTATTTT. Its protein product is CASSGQTDTQYF.